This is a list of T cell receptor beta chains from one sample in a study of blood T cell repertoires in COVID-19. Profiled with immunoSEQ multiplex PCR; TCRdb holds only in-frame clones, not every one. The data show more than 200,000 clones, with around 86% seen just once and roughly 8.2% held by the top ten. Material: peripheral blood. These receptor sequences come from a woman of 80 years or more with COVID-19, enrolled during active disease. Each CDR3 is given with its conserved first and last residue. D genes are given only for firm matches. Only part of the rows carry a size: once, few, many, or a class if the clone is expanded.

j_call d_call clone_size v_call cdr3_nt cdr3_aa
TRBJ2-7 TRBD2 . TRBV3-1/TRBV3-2 TGTGCCAGCAGCCCGCGACTAGCGGGGTACGAGCAGTACTTC CASSPRLAGYEQYF
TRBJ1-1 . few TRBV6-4 TGTGCCAGCAGTGGCGGAGGGAGGAGGCAGAGCACTGAAGCTTTCTTT CASSGGGRRQSTEAFF
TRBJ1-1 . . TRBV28 TGTGCCAGCAGTGAGGGGGTCGTCGCTGAAGCTTTCTTT CASSEGVVAEAFF
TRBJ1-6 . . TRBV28 TGTGCCAGCAGCCTTAACAGCGGTGGTTCACCCCTCCACTTT CASSLNSGGSPLHF
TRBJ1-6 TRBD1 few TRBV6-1 TGTGCCAGCAGTGGTGGGACAGGGCGTTTGAGTTCACCCCTCCACTTT CASSGGTGRLSSPLHF
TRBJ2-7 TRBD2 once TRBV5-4 TGTGCCAGCAGCTTTACTAGCGGGAAAGGTGAGCAGTACTTC CASSFTSGKGEQYF
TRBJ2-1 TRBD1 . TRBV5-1 TGCGCCAGCAGCCCCGGACAGGGGGCCGATGAGCAGTTCTTC CASSPGQGADEQFF
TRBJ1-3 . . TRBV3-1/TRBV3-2 TGTGCCAGCAGCCAAACTCCTGGAAACACCATATATTTT CASSQTPGNTIYF
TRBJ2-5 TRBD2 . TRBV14 TGTGCCAGCAGCTGGCGGACTAGCGGGAGGGAGACCCAGTACTTC CASSWRTSGRETQYF
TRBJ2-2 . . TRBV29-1 TGCAGCGTAAAGGGCAGGGTCCCCGGGGAGCTGTTTTTT CSVKGRVPGELFF
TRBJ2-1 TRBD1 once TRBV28 TGTGCCAGCAGTTTGCGACAGGGGAAAACGTTCTTC CASSLRQGKTFF
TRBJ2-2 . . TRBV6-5 TGTGCCAGCAGTTACCCGCGGGGCACCGGGGAGCTGTTTTTT CASSYPRGTGELFF
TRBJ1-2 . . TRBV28 TGTGCCAGCAGTTCCGCGGACAAACTCCACTATGGCTACACCTTC CASSSADKLHYGYTF